The 26 T cell receptor beta chains below all came from one sample that was sequenced in a study of neoadjuvant anti-PD-1 for oral cavity cancer. Generated by immunoSEQ multiplex PCR, the TCRdb table keeps only in-frame clones and is missing some. The table records 8,000 or so clones, 70% of them present only once. Time point specified: after neoadjuvant nivolumab, at surgical resection. This specimen was PBMCs, taken after nivolumab (anti-PD-1) treatment. These receptors all come from a person aged 35-79 years with oral cavity squamous cell carcinoma.

This chain links TRBV6-6 with TRBJ2-3, with D tentatively TRBD2 (6 bases). This CDR3 is 15 amino acids long. Germline-derived CDR1 and CDR2 are MNHNY and SVGAGI (reference sequence). V was pared by 0 bases and J by 1 base, with 8 bases between. CDR3 sequence: CASSYSGGGTDTQYF. DNA for the CDR3: TGTGCCAGCAGTTACTCGGGCGGGGGCACAGATACGCAGTATTTT.

The J gene is TRBJ1-5, the V gene TRBV5-1; D perhaps matches TRBD1 (5 bases). Germline CDR1 is SGHRS and CDR2 is YFSETQ. Deletions cut 0 bases from V and 0 bases from J, with 7 bases between. The CDR3 covers 15 residues. CDR3 amino acids: CASSLGGGSNQPQHF. Here the CDR3 DNA reads TGCGCCAGCAGCTTGGGCGGGGGTAGCAATCAGCCCCAGCATTTT.

The genes are TRBV14 and TRBJ2-4; D not resolved. Trimming cost V 4 bases and J 1 base, with 5 bases left between them. This CDR3 is built from 13 residues. The germline V gene has CDR1 SGHDN and CDR2 FVKESK. The CDR3 coding sequence is TGTGCCAGCAGCCCTCGGGCCAAAAACATTCAGTACTTC. Amino acids: CASSPRAKNIQYF.

The chain carries TRBV11-2 and TRBJ2-1, with D hard to call. Germline-derived CDR1 and CDR2 are SGHAT and FQNNGV. Trimming stripped 4 bases from V and 8 bases from J, with 15 bases between. This CDR3 spans 14 amino acids. CDR3 nucleotides: TGTGCCAGCAGCTCCATCGGGCGGATGGATGAGCAGTTCTTC. Translation gives CASSSIGRMDEQFF.

The chain has TRBV28 and TRBJ1-4, with a possible D match to TRBD1 (5 bases). The V end lost 5 bases, the J end lost 7 bases, and 17 bases lay between the germline ends. From germline, CDR1 is MDHEN and CDR2 SYDVKM. The CDR3 is made up of 15 amino acids. CDR3: CASSTRQTSSEKLFF. DNA for the CDR3: TGTGCCAGCAGTACGCGACAGACCTCGAGTGAAAAACTGTTTTTT.

The chain combines TRBV4-2 with TRBJ2-2; TRBD1 matches 9 bases. This CDR3 has 15 amino acids. The junction had 6 bases not matched to a gene; V was cut back by 4 bases and J by 6 bases. Per the germline V gene, CDR1 is LGHNA and CDR2 is YNFKEQ. In DNA, the CDR3 is TGTGCCAGCAGCCGGGACAGGGCCAGCGCCGGGGAGCTGTTTTTT. It translates to CASSRDRASAGELFF.

This chain joins TRBV30 and TRBJ1-4; possibly TRBD1 for D (6 bases). V dropped 2 bases and J dropped 4 bases, with 11 bases sitting between them. The CDR3 spans 14 residues. Germline V gene sequence: CDR1 GTSNPN, CDR2 SVGIG (reference sequence). Written as DNA, the CDR3 is TGTGCCTGGAGTCTTAGACAGGATAATGAAAAACTGTTTTTT. Translated, it gives CAWSLRQDNEKLFF.

The sample holds a few counts of this clone. V and J are TRBV2 and TRBJ1-5; 9 positions match TRBD1. In germline, CDR1 is SNHLY, CDR2 FYNNEI. Germline trimming cut 8 bases from V and 6 bases from J; bases unmatched to any gene: 11. The CDR3 has 15 residues. The CDR3: CASEKDRGGSQPQHF. CDR3 sequence (DNA): TGTGCCAGCGAAAAGGACAGGGGAGGTAGTCAGCCCCAGCATTTT.

The V and J genes are TRBV19 and TRBJ1-3, with no clear D. Trimming took off 11 bases at V and 0 bases at J, with 8 bases between the two ends. This CDR3 has 12 residues. Germline V gives CDR1 LNHDA, CDR2 SQIVND (reference sequence). Written as DNA, the CDR3 is TGTGCCGCTAAAAGCTCTGGAAACACCATATATTTT. Its translation is CAAKSSGNTIYF.

In DNA form, the CDR3 reads TGTGCCAGCAGAGCTTCGGGGGGCTGGCAGCCCCAGCATTTT. It codes for CASRASGGWQPQHF. The V call is TRBV6-5, the J call TRBJ1-5, with D possibly matching TRBD1 (6 bases). This CDR3 is 14 amino acids long. V lost 6 bases and J 7 bases, leaving 16 bases between the germline ends. Germline CDR1 is MNHEY and CDR2 is SVGAGI.

This clone has just a few counts. The genes are TRBV4-3 and TRBJ1-1; no reliable D call. Trimming pared 0 bases from V and 1 base from J, leaving 12 bases between. Germline lookup yields CDR1 LGHNA and CDR2 YSLEER. This CDR3 is 16 amino acids long. The CDR3 DNA sequence: TGCGCCAGCAGCCAAGATGTTACGGAGACGAACACTGAAGCTTTCTTT. It is translated as CASSQDVTETNTEAFF.

The sample holds a few counts of this clone. J is TRBJ2-1 and V is TRBV27; weak D call: TRBD2 (6 bases). The CDR3 covers 16 residues. CDR1 and CDR2 from the germline V gene are MNHEY and SMNVEV (reference sequence). V was shortened by 8 bases and J by 3 bases, with 20 bases between the two germline ends. This CDR3 reads CASFSRRPDYYNEQFF. CDR3 bases: TGTGCCAGCTTCTCCCGCCGTCCGGACTACTACAATGAGCAGTTCTTC.

This sequence joins TRBV7-9 and TRBJ1-1; 10 bases line up with TRBD1. V lost 7 bases to trimming and J lost 0 bases; unmatched junction nucleotides: 5. This CDR3 comprises 15 residues. CDR1 and CDR2 (germline): SEHNR, FQNEAQ (reference sequence). CDR3 protein: CASIQGQGLNTEAFF. CDR3 sequence (DNA): TGTGCCAGCATCCAGGGACAGGGGTTGAACACTGAAGCTTTCTTT.

In its sample, this clone was seen a few times. The rearrangement links TRBV6-5 to TRBJ1-6; possible D gene TRBD1, 5 bases. Germline assignment: CDR1 MNHEY and CDR2 SVGAGI. CDR3 size: 13 residues. V was pared by 6 bases and J by 8 bases, with 11 bases between. CDR3 residues: CASSRVSDSPLHF. In DNA form, the CDR3 reads TGTGCCAGCAGCAGGGTTTCCGATTCACCCCTCCACTTT.

The V gene is TRBV10-2, the J gene TRBJ2-1, with 9 bases matching TRBD2. Unmatched junction bases numbered 7, after V lost 0 bases and J lost 4 bases. This CDR3 has 17 amino acids. Germline V gene lookup returns CDR1 WSHSY and CDR2 SAAADI. CDR3 in amino acids: CASSESAGGTPYNEQFF. CDR3 nucleotide sequence: TGCGCCAGCAGTGAGTCGGCGGGGGGGACCCCATACAATGAGCAGTTCTTC.

This clone occurred once. The chain combines TRBV7-8 with TRBJ1-5, with D perhaps matching TRBD1 (5 bases). V was pared by 4 bases and J by 2 bases, with 12 bases between. Germline CDR1 SGHVS, CDR2 FQNEAQ. The CDR3 runs to 15 residues. Here the CDR3 reads CASSWALGGNQPQHF. The DNA of the CDR3 is TGTGCCAGCAGCTGGGCGTTAGGGGGCAATCAGCCCCAGCATTTT.

The table lists this clone with a count of one. This rearrangement joins TRBV4-2 to TRBJ2-7; TRBD2 might be the D (6 bases). The V gene lost 0 bases and the J gene lost 5 bases, with 11 bases spanning the gap. This CDR3 is built from 14 residues. Germline V CDR1 and CDR2: LGHNA, YNFKEQ. The CDR3 nucleotides are TGTGCCAGCAGCCAAGAAAGGTCGGGGGACGAGCAGTACTTC. Translating it yields CASSQERSGDEQYF.

The gene calls are TRBV7-2 and TRBJ2-2, with 9 bases that match TRBD1. The CDR3 covers 16 residues. Germline CDR1 and CDR2: SGHTA and FQGNSA. V lost 3 bases and J lost 0; bases outside the gene matches: 2. The CDR3 DNA reads as TGTGCCAGCAGCTTCCGGGACAGGGCGAACACCGGGGAGCTGTTTTTT. It encodes CASSFRDRANTGELFF. The full variable domain, rest sourced from reference TRBV7-2 and TRBJ2-2, is GAGVSQSPSNKVTEKGKDVELRCDPISGHTALYWYRQSLGQGLEFLIYFQGNSAPDKSGLPSDRFSAERTGGSVSTLTIQRTQQEDSAVYLCASSFRDRANTGELFFGEGSRLTVL.

V and J are TRBV6-6 and TRBJ2-1, with D perhaps TRBD2 (7 bases). The V gene lost 1 base and the J gene lost 8 bases, with 15 bases spanning the gap. The CDR3 length is 15 residues. CDR1 and CDR2 (germline): MNHNY, SVGAGI (reference sequence). CDR3 region: CASSYLGGGGDEQFF. The CDR3 coding sequence is TGTGCCAGCAGTTACTTGGGGGGGGGCGGCGATGAGCAGTTCTTC.

The rearrangement uses TRBV19 and TRBJ2-7; 10 nucleotides agree with TRBD1. Germline-derived CDR1 and CDR2 are LNHDA and SQIVND (reference sequence). Trimming at V came to 3 bases and at J to 0 bases, leaving 2 bases not matched to a gene. This CDR3 is 15 amino acids long. The CDR3 DNA reads as TGTGCCAGTAGTATCCGGACAGGGGGCTCCTACGAGCAGTACTTC. Translated, it gives CASSIRTGGSYEQYF.

The chain uses TRBV14 and TRBJ2-5; 8 bases are a match to TRBD1. The CDR3 extends over 15 amino acids. CDR1 is SGHDN and CDR2 is FVKESK in the germline V gene. J was trimmed by 7 bases and V by 1 base; bases with no gene match: 8. In nucleotides, the CDR3 is TGTGCCAGCAGCCAAGTCCGACAGGGGACCGGGACCCAGTACTTC. Its protein is CASSQVRQGTGTQYF. Based on the CDR3 plus reference TRBV14 and TRBJ2-5, the full variable domain is EAGVTQFPSHSVIEKGQTVTLRCDPISGHDNLYWYRRVMGKEIKFLLHFVKESKQDESGMPNNRFLAERTGGTYSTLKVQPAELEDSGVYFCASSQVRQGTGTQYFGPGTRLLVL.

The J gene is TRBJ1-2, the V gene TRBV2, with TRBD1 identical over 8 bases. Per germline, CDR1 SNHLY and CDR2 FYNNEI. The length of the CDR3 is 14 residues. V trimming: 5 bases; J trimming: 5 bases; junction bases outside the gene matches: 7. Here the CDR3 reads CASSQSTGAYGYTF. The CDR3 DNA follows: TGTGCCAGCAGTCAATCGACAGGGGCATATGGCTACACCTTC.

About this clone: A read error may account for a junction end that differs from germline. This chain connects TRBV6-5 to TRBJ2-2; the match to TRBD1 covers 8 bases. This CDR3 has 15 residues. The germline CDR1 and CDR2 sequences are MNHEY and SVGAGI. The CDR3, as DNA: TGTGCCGGCAGGTCGGACAGGGAGATCACCGGGGAGCTGTTTTTT. Residues: CAGRSDREITGELFF.

This clone has only a few counts. This sequence joins TRBV18 and TRBJ1-6; D gene ambiguous. The germline V and J ends were trimmed by 1 base and 11 bases, with 18 bases remaining between them. CDR1 and CDR2 (germline): KGHSH, LQKENI. CDR3 length: 16 residues. The CDR3 region is CASSPRVGIDLAPLHF. The CDR3, as DNA: TGTGCCAGCTCACCACGGGTGGGCATTGACCTTGCACCCCTCCACTTT.

The chain recombines TRBV4-1 with TRBJ1-4; D might be TRBD1 (5 bases). Trimming took off 0 bases at V and 5 bases at J, with 10 bases between the two ends. CDR3 size: 15 residues. The germline V gene has CDR1 MGHRA and CDR2 YSYEKL. The CDR3 DNA reads as TGCGCCAGCAGCCAAGATCTCAGGGAAAATGAAAAACTGTTTTTT. It yields the protein CASSQDLRENEKLFF.

The chain employs TRBV28 and TRBJ1-6; the D is unclear. CDR1 and CDR2 from the germline V gene are MDHEN and SYDVKM. This CDR3 contains 13 residues. V dropped 8 bases and J dropped 4 bases, with 9 bases sitting between them. CDR3 sequence (DNA): TGTGCCAGCGAGGTAGATTATAATTCACCCCTCCACTTT. It codes for CASEVDYNSPLHF.